Each of the 20 T cell receptor beta chains below was sequenced from the same sample in a study of T cell responses to AZD1222 COVID-19 vaccine. Method: immunoSEQ multiplex PCR; TCRdb's copy keeps in-frame clones and lacks some. This sample has 120,000 or so clones, with 80% to 95% found just once. The input for sequencing was peripheral blood, taken on day 0 of MenACWY control vaccination. All receptors come from an adult in good health.

This rearrangement joins TRBV30 to TRBJ1-1; D is uncertain. Germline V gene sequence: CDR1 GTSNPN, CDR2 SVGIG (reference sequence). CDR3 length: 13 amino acids. Trimming took off 0 bases at V and 3 bases at J, with 8 bases between the two ends. The CDR3 DNA reads as TGTGCCTGGAGTGTACGGCGGGACACTGAAGCTTTCTTT. Its translation is CAWSVRRDTEAFF.

The chain employs TRBV19 and TRBJ1-3; TRBD1 aligns across 9 bases. The CDR3 totals 17 residues. Germline CDR1 reads LNHDA; CDR2 reads SQIVND (reference sequence). Trimming cost V 3 bases and J 0 bases; bases outside gene matches: 6. The DNA for the CDR3 is TGTGCCAGTAGTATTCGGACAGGGGACATCTCTGGAAACACCATATATTTT. Translating it yields CASSIRTGDISGNTIYF. The full variable domain, rest sourced from reference TRBV19 and TRBJ1-3, is DGGITQSPKYLFRKEGQNVTLSCEQNLNHDAMYWYRQDPGQGLRLIYYSQIVNDFQKGDIAEGYSVSREKKESFPLTVTSAQKNPTAFYLCASSIRTGDISGNTIYFGEGSWLTVV.

The rearrangement uses TRBV10-1 and TRBJ2-7; 11 bases align to TRBD2. V was pared by 4 bases and J by 9 bases, with 17 bases of the junction left unmatched. CDR3 size: 17 residues. Germline V gene sequence: CDR1 WNHNN, CDR2 SYGVQD (reference sequence). CDR3 nucleotides: TGCGCCAGCAGTGTCGCACACCCGGGACTAGCGGAGCTAGGGCAGTACGTC. Its protein is CASSVAHPGLAELGQYV.

The chain is built from TRBV6-5 and TRBJ2-2, with D possibly matching TRBD2 (6 bases). The ends were cut back, 5 bases at V and 7 bases at J, with 14 bases in the middle. Germline V gene data show CDR1 as MNHEY and CDR2 as SVGAGI. The CDR3 has 14 amino acids. The CDR3 DNA follows: TGTGCCAGCAGTACCCGGCGGGATAGCGGGGAGCTGTTTTTT. Protein: CASSTRRDSGELFF.

In this sample, this clone turned up a few times. This chain connects TRBV5-8 to TRBJ1-5; D gene ambiguous. Germline CDR1 and CDR2: SGHTS and YDEGEE. The CDR3 has 15 residues. V was trimmed by 6 bases and J by 1 base, leaving 14 bases between them. The CDR3 nucleotides read TGTGCCAGCACCACACAACTTCTGAGCAATCAGCCCCAGCATTTT. Translated: CASTTQLLSNQPQHF.

As to this clone: An end of the junction does not agree with germline; a read error may underlie this. This rearrangement joins TRBV28 to TRBJ2-7; a weak D match, TRBD2 (6 bases). Looked up from germline, CDR1 is MDHEN and CDR2 is SYDVKM. CDR3 length equals 12 residues. The CDR3 DNA sequence: TGTGCCAGCAGTTCCCCGTTTGTCGGGGGTTTCTTC. Amino acids: CASSSPFVGGFF.

This clone was counted a single time. The gene calls are TRBV7-9 and TRBJ1-2, with 8 bases fitting TRBD1. J was trimmed by 5 bases and V by 7 bases; bases with no gene match: 3. CDR1 is SEHNR and CDR2 is FQNEAQ in the germline V gene (reference sequence). This CDR3 is 12 amino acids long. CDR3 nucleotides: TGTGCCAGCAACACAGGGGGATATGGCTACACCTTC. It translates to CASNTGGYGYTF.

This rearrangement joins TRBV19 to TRBJ2-3; 9 positions match TRBD1. This CDR3 spans 14 amino acids. Germline loops: CDR1 LNHDA, CDR2 SQIVND (reference sequence). Trimming took 6 bases from V and 1 from J; bases not matched to a gene: 2. The CDR3 nucleotides are TGTGCCAGTAGCGGGACAGGGCGCACAGATACGCAGTATTTT. This codes for CASSGTGRTDTQYF.

The chain joins TRBV11-2 to TRBJ2-7; tentatively, D is TRBD2 (5 bases). Germline V gene data show CDR1 as SGHAT and CDR2 as FQNNGV. Trimming removed 1 base from V and 2 bases from J, with 12 bases in between. The CDR3 extends over 15 amino acids. Written as DNA, the CDR3 is TGTGCCAGCAGCTTAGCTTCTAGCCCTGCCTACGAGCAGTACTTC. Residues: CASSLASSPAYEQYF.

V gene TRBV19 combines with J gene TRBJ1-5, with 9 bases fitting TRBD1. The ends lost 5 bases at V and 2 bases at J; junction bases unmatched: 4. This CDR3 comprises 15 residues. Germline V gene data show CDR1 as LNHDA and CDR2 as SQIVND (reference sequence). CDR3 sequence: CASSLRQGGNQPQHF. CDR3 nucleotide sequence: TGTGCCAGTAGTCTAAGACAGGGGGGCAATCAGCCCCAGCATTTT. Combining the CDR3 with reference TRBV19 and TRBJ1-5 gives the whole variable domain DGGITQSPKYLFRKEGQNVTLSCEQNLNHDAMYWYRQDPGQGLRLIYYSQIVNDFQKGDIAEGYSVSREKKESFPLTVTSAQKNPTAFYLCASSLRQGGNQPQHFGDGTRLSIL.

The chain couples TRBV21-1 to TRBJ2-2; TRBD1 is the table's D call, not checked against the DNA. TRBV21-1 is noted as a pseudogene. The CDR3 totals 16 residues. CDR3 sequence: CASSKRNRVDTGELFF. The CDR3 DNA reads TGTGCCAGCAGCAAACGTAACAGGGTGGACACCGGGGAGCTGTTTTTT.

The chain couples TRBV6-5 to TRBJ1-6; D is uncertain. There are 16 residues in the CDR3. Germline V gene data show CDR1 as MNHEY and CDR2 as SVGAGI. Between the trimmed V and J ends, which lost 2 bases and 0 bases, there was a span of 8 bases. The CDR3 reads CASSYDPSSYNSPLHF. The CDR3 region has the DNA TGTGCCAGCAGTTACGACCCGAGCTCCTATAATTCACCCCTCCACTTT.

CDR3 coding DNA: TGTGCCAGCAGCTTATCAGCGGGAGGGGGTGAGCAGTTCTTC. This translates into CASSLSAGGGEQFF. The chain carries TRBV11-3 and TRBJ2-1, with 10 bases identical to TRBD2. This CDR3 has 14 amino acids. Trimming took 2 bases from V and 9 from J; bases not matched to a gene: 4. The germline CDR1 and CDR2 sequences are SGHNT and YENEEA.

The CDR3 here is CASIPKTGLPTNEKLFF. DNA for the CDR3: TGTGCCAGCATCCCCAAGACAGGATTACCAACTAATGAAAAACTGTTTTTT. This chain uses TRBV11-2 with TRBJ1-4, with D possibly being TRBD1 (6 bases). This CDR3 is built from 17 residues. The V gene's germline CDR1 is SGHAT and CDR2 FQNNGV. The V and J ends lost 7 bases and 0 bases respectively, with 18 bases between them.

The chain employs TRBV5-6 and TRBJ1-5, with 12 bases fitting TRBD1. Per germline, CDR1 SGHDT and CDR2 YYEEEE. Trimming cost V 4 bases and J 4 bases; bases outside gene matches: 6. This CDR3 is 16 amino acids long. The chain's CDR3 is CASSRDRGLGNQPQHF. Written as DNA, the CDR3 is TGTGCCAGCAGCCGGGACAGGGGGCTAGGGAATCAGCCCCAGCATTTT.

This clone is a singleton in its sample. J is TRBJ1-6 and V is TRBV6-5; 9 positions match TRBD1. The CDR3 loop spans 15 amino acids. The junction had 13 bases not matched to a gene; V was cut back by 6 bases and J by 13 bases. In germline, CDR1 is MNHEY, CDR2 SVGAGI. Here the CDR3 reads CASRAPGQGTRPLHF. CDR3 bases: TGTGCCAGCAGGGCTCCGGGACAGGGAACTCGTCCCCTCCACTTT.

The chain carries TRBV5-5 and TRBJ1-1; 9 bases are a match to TRBD1. CDR3 length: 15 amino acids. From germline, CDR1 is SGHKS and CDR2 YYEKEE (reference sequence). Trimming removed 1 base from V and 6 bases from J; junction bases left unmatched: 7. As DNA, the CDR3 is TGTGCCAGCAGCTTGACACAGGGGGCGCCGGCTGAAGCTTTCTTT. Encoded protein: CASSLTQGAPAEAFF.

V usage is TRBV30 and J usage is TRBJ1-5, with unresolved D. Germline V CDR1 and CDR2: GTSNPN, SVGIG (reference sequence). This CDR3 has 15 amino acids. V lost 3 bases, J lost 0 bases, and 12 bases lay in between. The CDR3 spells CAWSQHDLSNQPQHF. The DNA of the CDR3 is TGTGCCTGGAGCCAACACGACCTTAGCAATCAGCCCCAGCATTTT.

The chain couples TRBV28 to TRBJ1-6, with D possibly TRBD1 on 5 matching bases. The CDR3 runs to 14 residues. Between the trimmed V and J ends, which lost 2 bases and 9 bases, there was a span of 11 bases. Germline values: CDR1 MDHEN, CDR2 SYDVKM. The CDR3 loop is CASSLRGGGSPLHF. The CDR3 DNA is TGTGCCAGCAGTTTAAGGGGCGGGGGTTCACCCCTCCACTTT.

This clone came up once. The chain uses TRBV6-5 and TRBJ1-3; D is undetermined. Germline values: CDR1 MNHEY, CDR2 SVGAGI. The germline V and J ends were trimmed by 6 bases and 0 bases, with 6 bases remaining between them. The CDR3 extends over 13 amino acids. Here the CDR3 reads CASSRDSGNTIYF. The DNA for the CDR3 is TGTGCCAGCAGCCGAGACTCTGGAAACACCATATATTTT.